Included here is one TCR beta chain sequence, with context. Its antigen is still unknown. The sample belongs to a study of CD8 T cells in ankylosing spondylitis. Study-level points and caveats: Apparently characteristic of ankylosing spondylitis blood was a TCR beta motif (about 8 highly homologous variants).

Germline V gene sequence: CDR1 SGDLS, CDR2 YYNGEE. This CDR3 has 15 amino acids. V lost 0 bases and J 7 bases, leaving 16 bases between the germline ends. TCRdb re-called the 5' RACE reads through MiXCR, storing one row per CDR3 protein. Here the sample spans tens of thousands of distinct CDR3 sequences, 3.5% to 4% being singletons. Material: blood, either unsorted or a sorted T cell fraction (not recorded which). The V gene is TRBV9, the J gene TRBJ1-1; a possible D gene is TRBD1 (6 bases). The receptor's source is a female donor with ankylosing spondylitis or in good health (not recorded which). CDR3 DNA: TGTGCCAGCAGCGTAGCCGGAGGGGGAGTAAGTGAAGCTTTCTTT. Amino acid sequence: CASSVAGGGVSEAFF. Using reference TRBV9 and TRBJ1-1 for the parts outside the CDR3, the full variable domain is DSGVTQTPKHLITATGQRVTLRCSPRSGDLSVYWYQQSLDQGLQFLIQYYNGEERAKGNILERFSAQQFPDLHSELNLSSLELGDSALYFCASSVAGGGVSEAFFGQGTRLTVV.